A single sample is the source of the 2 T cell receptor beta chains below, sequenced in a study of T-cell reconstitution after alpha-beta-depleted transplantation in children. Preparing the TCRbeta library involved the use of unique molecular identifiers. TCRdb reprocessed the PCR reads via MiXCR and lists one record per CDR3 protein. The sample consists of almost 500,000 distinct CDR3 sequences, approximately 10% of them appearing once. Specimen: PBMCs, collected before TCRalphabeta/CD19-depleted stem cell transplant. The origin of the receptors is a child between 2 and 9 years old with inherited bone marrow failure, due to receive a stem cell transplant.

This clonotype has ten or more counts. The chain has TRBV20-1 and TRBJ2-3, with D uncertain. Germline V lookup: CDR1 DFQATT, CDR2 SNEGSKA (reference sequence). The CDR3 is 13 amino acids. Trimming removed 2 bases at V and 2 bases at J, with 8 bases between. CDR3 in amino acids: CSARPPPTDTQYF. CDR3 DNA sequence: TGCAGTGCTAGACCGCCGCCCACAGATACGCAGTATTTT.

The rearrangement links TRBV20-1 to TRBJ2-3; TRBD2 matches 13 bases. The CDR3 loop spans 16 amino acids. CDR1 is DFQATT and CDR2 is SNEGSKA in the germline V gene (reference sequence). V was clipped by 3 bases and J by 0 bases; unmatched bases: 3. CDR3 loop: CSARRGLAGSTDTQYF. The CDR3 nucleotides read TGCAGTGCTAGGAGGGGACTAGCGGGGAGCACAGATACGCAGTATTTT.